These 11 T cell receptor beta chains were sequenced from one sample in a study of blood T cells in healthy people across ages (dated by TCRdb to the mid-2010s). Library creation used 5' RACE. The sample was run on an Illumina HiSeq 2500. The second PCR ran for roughly 6 to 11 cycles and used a J-beta primer mix along with a sample-barcoded 5' primer. TCRdb itself trimmed the public reads at Q25 with fastp, ran MiXCR and retained productive beta chains. Rows with a matching CDR3 protein are joined into one entry that keeps the most common DNA and genes. Across this sample there are hundreds of thousands of distinct CDR3 sequences, with 29% seen only once. The ten largest account for approximately 15% of the sample. The material sequenced was blood. The source is a woman older than 75 in good health.

Note on this clonotype: This could be a read error, since a much larger clone is one nucleotide away. CDR3 sequence reads: CSAREATPRGQADTQYF. CDR3 bases: TGCAGTGCTAGAGAGGCTACACCCAGGGGGCAAGCAGATACGCAGTATTTT. This chain links TRBV20-1 with TRBJ2-3; 8 bases fit TRBD1. The length of the CDR3 is 17 residues. Germline CDR1 DFQATT, CDR2 SNEGSKA (reference sequence). V lost 0 bases to trimming and J lost 4 bases; unmatched junction nucleotides: 12.

This clonotype was counted ten times or more. The rearrangement links TRBV6-2 or TRBV6-3 to TRBJ2-7; D is perhaps TRBD2 (5 bases). Germline CDR1 is MNHEY and CDR2 is SVGEGT. The CDR3 length is 14 residues. V gave up 2 bases and J gave up 7 bases, with 15 bases separating them. The CDR3 coding sequence is TGTGCCAGCAGTTACGGTCGGGGAATTCGAGAGCAGTACTTC. It encodes CASSYGRGIREQYF.

The genes are TRBV6-2 or TRBV6-3 and TRBJ1-5; D unclear. CDR3 length: 14 residues. Trimming took 4 bases from V and 6 from J, leaving 13 bases between them. Per germline, CDR1 MNHEY and CDR2 SVGEGT. In DNA form, the CDR3 reads TGTGCCAGCAGTTCCCCGTCGGCGGCTCAGCCCCAGCATTTT. It codes for CASSSPSAAQPQHF.

This clonotype was detected ten times or more. The chain uses TRBV20-1 and TRBJ2-7, with 8 bases fitting TRBD1. The ends lost 3 bases at V and 1 base at J; junction bases unmatched: 8. The CDR3 is 15 residues long. CDR1 and CDR2 (germline): DFQATT, SNEGSKA (reference sequence). Here the CDR3 reads CSASSRGQGSYEQYF. DNA of the CDR3: TGCAGTGCTAGCTCCAGAGGACAGGGTTCCTACGAGCAGTACTTC.

This clonotype has at least ten counts. The V gene is TRBV6-2 or TRBV6-3, the J gene TRBJ1-2; D possibly corresponds to TRBD1 (6 bases). The CDR3 totals 15 residues. Per germline, CDR1 MNHEY and CDR2 SVGEGT. Trimming removed 5 bases from V and 1 base from J, with 14 bases in between. The chain's CDR3 is CASSNARGLNYGYTF. The CDR3 DNA sequence: TGTGCCAGCAGTAATGCCAGGGGACTTAACTATGGCTACACCTTC.

On this clonotype: Being one base from a much bigger clone, this may be a read error. The chain recombines TRBV3-1 with TRBJ2-3; tentative D call: TRBD1 (6 bases). Germline V lookup: CDR1 LGHDT, CDR2 YNNKEL (reference sequence). The CDR3 totals 14 residues. The ends were cut back, 7 bases at V and 2 bases at J, with 13 bases in the middle. CDR3 coding DNA: TGTGCCAGCAACCGAAGGACAGTCACAGATACGCAGTATTTT. This translates into CASNRRTVTDTQYF.

About this clonotype: One junction end does not reproduce the germline sequence, and a read error may be involved. The rearrangement links TRBV12-3 or TRBV12-4 to TRBJ2-3; perhaps TRBD2 as D (6 bases). The CDR3 consists of 15 residues. As DNA, the CDR3 is TGTGCCAGCTCCTTGTCGGGGGTGAGAACAGATGCGCAATATTTT. Translating gives CASSLSGVRTDAQYF.

The rearrangement joins TRBV7-2 to TRBJ2-5; 12 positions match TRBD2. The J call is in doubt because the DNA end fits TRBJ2-7 better. Germline CDR1 is SGHTA and CDR2 is FQGNSA. The CDR3 covers 15 residues. Here the CDR3 reads CASSYLAGGLYEQYF. CDR3 sequence (DNA): TGTGCCAGCAGCTATCTAGCGGGGGGGCTCTACGAGCAGTACTTC.

This clonotype was observed a few times. The rearrangement links TRBV6-6 to TRBJ1-5; weak D call: TRBD1 (5 bases). The germline CDR1 and CDR2 sequences are MNHNY and SVGAGI (reference sequence). CDR3 length equals 15 residues. V was trimmed by 5 bases and J by 0 bases, leaving 11 bases between them. CDR3 residues: CASSPQTASNQPQHF. CDR3 DNA sequence: TGTGCCAGCAGTCCCCAGACAGCTAGCAATCAGCCCCAGCATTTT.

This rearrangement joins TRBV27 to TRBJ1-1; D ambiguous. CDR1 is MNHEY, CDR2 SMNVEV, per germline (reference sequence). The CDR3 is 17 residues long. The ends were cut back, 2 bases at V and 1 base at J, with 17 bases in the middle. The CDR3 DNA reads as TGTGCCAGCAGTTTAGTGGGTTCGCCATTGAGGAACACTGAAGCTTTCTTT. It yields the protein CASSLVGSPLRNTEAFF.

Worth noting for this clonotype: This may be a read error, as it is one base from a much larger clone. The chain uses TRBV7-2 and TRBJ1-5, with 8 bases lining up with TRBD1. This CDR3 has 15 residues. Germline V gene data show CDR1 as SGHTA and CDR2 as FQGNSA. The CDR3 nucleotides are TGTGCCAGCAGCGCTTGGACAGGGATAAATCAGCCCCGGCATTTT. It specifies CASSAWTGINQPRHF.